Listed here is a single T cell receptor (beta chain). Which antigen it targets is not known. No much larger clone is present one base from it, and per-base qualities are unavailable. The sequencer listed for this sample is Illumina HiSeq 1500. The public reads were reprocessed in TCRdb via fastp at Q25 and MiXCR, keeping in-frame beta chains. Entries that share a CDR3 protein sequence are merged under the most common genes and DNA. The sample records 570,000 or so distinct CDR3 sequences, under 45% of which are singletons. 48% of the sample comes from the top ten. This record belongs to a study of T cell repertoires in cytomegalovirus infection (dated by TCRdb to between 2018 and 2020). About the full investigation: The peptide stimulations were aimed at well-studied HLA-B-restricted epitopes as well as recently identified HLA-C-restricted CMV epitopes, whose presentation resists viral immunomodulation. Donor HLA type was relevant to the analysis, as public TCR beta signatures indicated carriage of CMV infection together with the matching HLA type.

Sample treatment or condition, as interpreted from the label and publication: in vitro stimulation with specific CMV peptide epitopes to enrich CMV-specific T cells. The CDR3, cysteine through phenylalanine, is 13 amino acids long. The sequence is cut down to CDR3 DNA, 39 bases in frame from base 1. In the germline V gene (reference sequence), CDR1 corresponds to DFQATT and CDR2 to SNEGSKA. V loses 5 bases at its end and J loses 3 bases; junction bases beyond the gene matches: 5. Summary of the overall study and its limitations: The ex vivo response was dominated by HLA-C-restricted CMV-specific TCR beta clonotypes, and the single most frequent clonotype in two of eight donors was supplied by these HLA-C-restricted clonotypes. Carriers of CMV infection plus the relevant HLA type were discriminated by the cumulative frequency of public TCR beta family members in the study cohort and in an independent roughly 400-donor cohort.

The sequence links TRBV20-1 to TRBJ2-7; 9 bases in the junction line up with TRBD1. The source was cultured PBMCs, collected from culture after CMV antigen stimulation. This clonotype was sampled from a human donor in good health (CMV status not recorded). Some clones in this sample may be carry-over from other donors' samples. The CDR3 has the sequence CSARQGELYEQYF. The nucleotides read TGCAGTGCTCGACAGGGGGAACTCTACGAGCAGTACTTC.